This note documents a single T cell receptor (beta chain) sequence. Authors' analysis steps: Cell counts per sample came from amplifying reference gene primers. TCRdb's table, derived via immunoSEQ multiplex PCR, lists solely in-frame clones and lacks some. V and J calls and clone size are given by that table; D and trimming were obtained from the DNA. The table includes around 100,000 clones, roughly 80% detected once. The data belong to a study of blood T cell repertoires in COVID-19. Looking at the study overall: Samples of COVID-19 (acute and convalescent) were obtained from the United States, Italy and Spain.

The CDR3 is made up of 13 amino acids. Germline loops: CDR1 LGHDT, CDR2 YNNKEL (reference sequence). The V segment lost 4 bases and the J segment 12 bases; nucleotides outside the gene matches: 9. V and J are TRBV3-1 (or the pseudogene TRBV3-2) and TRBJ2-1, with 7 bases that match TRBD2. This clonotype was obtained from a human donor in a cohort sampled during active COVID-19. The sample taken for sequencing was peripheral blood. CDR3 in amino acids: CASSPGTIVGQFF. The DNA for the CDR3 is TGTGCCAGCAGCCCCGGGACTATCGTCGGGCAGTTCTTC.